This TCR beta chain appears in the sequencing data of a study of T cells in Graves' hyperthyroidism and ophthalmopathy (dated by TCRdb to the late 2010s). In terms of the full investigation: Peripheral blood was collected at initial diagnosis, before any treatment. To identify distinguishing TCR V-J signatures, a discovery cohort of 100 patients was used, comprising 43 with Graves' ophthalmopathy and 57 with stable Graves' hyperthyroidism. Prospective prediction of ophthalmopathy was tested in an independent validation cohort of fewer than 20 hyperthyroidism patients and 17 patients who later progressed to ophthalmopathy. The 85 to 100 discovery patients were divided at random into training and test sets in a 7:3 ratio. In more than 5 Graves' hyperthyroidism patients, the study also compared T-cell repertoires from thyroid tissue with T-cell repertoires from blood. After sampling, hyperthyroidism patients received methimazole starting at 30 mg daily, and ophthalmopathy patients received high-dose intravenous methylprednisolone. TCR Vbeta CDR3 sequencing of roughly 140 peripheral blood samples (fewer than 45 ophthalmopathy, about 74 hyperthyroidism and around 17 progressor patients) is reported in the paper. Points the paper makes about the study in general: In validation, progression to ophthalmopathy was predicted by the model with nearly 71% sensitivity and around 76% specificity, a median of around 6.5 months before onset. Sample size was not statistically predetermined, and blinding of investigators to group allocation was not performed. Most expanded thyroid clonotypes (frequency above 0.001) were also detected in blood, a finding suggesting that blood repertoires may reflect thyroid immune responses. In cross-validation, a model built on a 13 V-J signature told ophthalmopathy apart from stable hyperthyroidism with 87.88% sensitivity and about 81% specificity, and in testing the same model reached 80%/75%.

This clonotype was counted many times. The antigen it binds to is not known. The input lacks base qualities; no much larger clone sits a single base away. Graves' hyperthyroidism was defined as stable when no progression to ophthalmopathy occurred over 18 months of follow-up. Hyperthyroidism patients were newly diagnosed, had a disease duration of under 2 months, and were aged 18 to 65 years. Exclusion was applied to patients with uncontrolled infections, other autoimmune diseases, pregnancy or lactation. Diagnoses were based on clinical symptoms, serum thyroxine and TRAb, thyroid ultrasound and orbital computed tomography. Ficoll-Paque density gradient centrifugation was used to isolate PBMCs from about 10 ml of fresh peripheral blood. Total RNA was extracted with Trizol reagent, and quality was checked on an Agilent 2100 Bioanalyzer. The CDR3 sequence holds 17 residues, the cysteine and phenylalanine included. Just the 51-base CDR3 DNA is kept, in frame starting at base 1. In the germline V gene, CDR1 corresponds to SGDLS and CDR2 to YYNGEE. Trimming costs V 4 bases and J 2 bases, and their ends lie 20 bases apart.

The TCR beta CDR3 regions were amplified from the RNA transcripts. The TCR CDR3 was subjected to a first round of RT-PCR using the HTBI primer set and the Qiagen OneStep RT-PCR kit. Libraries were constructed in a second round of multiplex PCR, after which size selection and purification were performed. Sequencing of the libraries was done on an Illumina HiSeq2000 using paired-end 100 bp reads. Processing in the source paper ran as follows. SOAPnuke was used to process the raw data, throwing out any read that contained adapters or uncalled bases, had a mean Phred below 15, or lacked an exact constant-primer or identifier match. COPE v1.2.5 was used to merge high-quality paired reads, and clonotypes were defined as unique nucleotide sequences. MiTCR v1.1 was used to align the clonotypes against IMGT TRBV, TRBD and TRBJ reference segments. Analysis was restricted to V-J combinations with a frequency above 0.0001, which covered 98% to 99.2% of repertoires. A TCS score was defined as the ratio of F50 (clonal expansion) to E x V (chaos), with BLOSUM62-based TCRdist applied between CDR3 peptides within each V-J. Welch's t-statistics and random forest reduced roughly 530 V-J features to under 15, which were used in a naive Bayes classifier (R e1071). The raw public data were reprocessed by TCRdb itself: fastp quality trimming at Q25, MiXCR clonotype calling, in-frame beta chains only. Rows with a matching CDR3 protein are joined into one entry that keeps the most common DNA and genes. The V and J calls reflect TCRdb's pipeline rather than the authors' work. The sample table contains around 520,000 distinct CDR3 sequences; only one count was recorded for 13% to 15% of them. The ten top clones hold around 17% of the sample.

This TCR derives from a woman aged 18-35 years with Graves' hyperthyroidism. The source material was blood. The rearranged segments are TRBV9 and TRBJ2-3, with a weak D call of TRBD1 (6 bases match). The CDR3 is CASSHLTGQTITDTQYF. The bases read TGTGCCAGCAGCCATCTCACAGGACAGACAATCACAGATACGCAGTATTTT. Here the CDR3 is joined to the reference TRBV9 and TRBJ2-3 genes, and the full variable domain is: DSGVTQTPKHLITATGQRVTLRCSPRSGDLSVYWYQQSLDQGLQFLIQYYNGEERAKGNILERFSAQQFPDLHSELNLSSLELGDSALYFCASSHLTGQTITDTQYFGPGTRLTVL.